A few counts support the clone carrying this T cell receptor beta chain. What it binds is unknown. This entry comes from a study of human T cells and chemical hapten exposure. TCRdb called the RACE reads again in MiXCR, with one record for every CDR3 protein. The sample lists around 250,000 distinct CDR3 sequences, approximately 8.6% occurring once. Study results and limitations: Large CDR3 similarity clusters arose significantly more often from expanded TCRs than from controls.

Time point indicated: pre-sensitization, week 0. Noted treatment: therapeutic diphenylcyclopropenone sensitization with weekly scalp DPC. The CDR3 is 14 amino acids. The V segment lost 0 bases and the J segment 6 bases; nucleotides outside the gene matches: 3. In germline, CDR1 is SGHRS, CDR2 YFSETQ. Sequenced here: whole blood, sampled in connection with sensitization to the hapten diphenylcyclopropenone (DPC). This receptor was identified in a woman between 40 and 50 years old with alopecia areata. Some clones in this sample may be carry-over from other donors' samples. V is TRBV5-1 and J is TRBJ1-5; 7 bases line up with TRBD1. The CDR3 loop is CASSLEGGGQPQHF. The CDR3 DNA is TGCGCCAGCAGCTTGGAAGGGGGCGGTCAGCCCCAGCATTTT.